These T cell receptor beta chains were read from a single sample in a study of Ad26.COV2.S vaccination and SARS-CoV-2 variants. Sequencing was performed with immunoSEQ multiplex PCR; in TCRdb, only in-frame clones are kept and a portion is missing. Altogether 440,000 or so clones are present, 90% being singletons, with the ten largest covering less than 4.5%. Sample: peripheral blood, taken in a trial of Ad26.COV2.S vaccine versus placebo. These receptors originate from a person aged 18-60 years who received the Ad26.COV2.S COVID-19 vaccine or a placebo. The CDR3 runs from the conserved cysteine through the conserved F or W. The D gene is left open where the match is weak. Not all rows give a size; the values are once, few, many and, for expanded clones, a class.

CDR3: CASSLGGGGSGQPQHF
DNA: TGTGCCAGCAGCTTAGGTGGAGGGGGCTCGGGTCAGCCCCAGCATTTT
D: TRBD1
J: TRBJ1-5
size: NA
V: TRBV7-8

CDR3: CASSIGAATNEKLFF
DNA: TGTGCCAGTAGTATAGGGGCGGCAACTAATGAAAAACTGTTTTTT
D: NA
J: TRBJ1-4
size: NA
V: TRBV19

CDR3: CASSLSQGAAYEQYF
DNA: TGTGCCAGCAGCTTGTCGCAGGGGGCGGCCTACGAGCAGTACTTC
D: TRBD1
J: TRBJ2-7
size: NA
V: TRBV5-4

CDR3: CASSLTNTGELFF
DNA: TGTGCCAGCAGCCTGACGAACACCGGGGAGCTGTTTTTT
D: NA
J: TRBJ2-2
size: NA
V: TRBV7-9

CDR3: CASSQMRQGRTEAFF
DNA: TGTGCCAGCAGCCAAATGAGACAGGGTCGGACTGAAGCTTTCTTT
D: TRBD1
J: TRBJ1-1
size: NA
V: TRBV5-4

CDR3: CAISEKDEQYF
DNA: TGTGCCATCAGTGAGAAGGACGAGCAGTACTTC
D: NA
J: TRBJ2-7
size: NA
V: TRBV10-3

CDR3: CASSSQNQPQHF
DNA: TGTGCCAGCAGCTCACAAAATCAGCCCCAGCATTTT
D: NA
J: TRBJ1-5
size: few
V: TRBV7-9

CDR3: CASTRNQGYGYTF
DNA: TGTGCCAGTACCCGAAACCAGGGTTATGGCTACACCTTC
D: NA
J: TRBJ1-2
size: NA
V: TRBV19

CDR3: CASQAGGLTEAFF
DNA: TGTGCCAGCCAGGCAGGGGGCTTGACTGAAGCTTTCTTT
D: TRBD1
J: TRBJ1-1
size: NA
V: TRBV6-5

CDR3: CASSFGRATETQYF
DNA: TGTGCCAGCAGCTTCGGGAGGGCCACGGAGACCCAGTACTTC
D: TRBD2
J: TRBJ2-5
size: once
V: TRBV7-9

CDR3: CASSSVKGLAGFEQFF
DNA: TGTGCCAGCAGCTCAGTGAAGGGACTAGCGGGTTTTGAGCAGTTCTTC
D: TRBD2
J: TRBJ2-1
size: NA
V: TRBV7-8

CDR3: CASSPQGEASQYF
DNA: TGTGCCAGCTCACCACAGGGGGAGGCTTCGCAGTACTTC
D: NA
J: TRBJ2-7
size: NA
V: TRBV18

CDR3: CASSLAAAGGNTEAFF
DNA: TGTGCCAGCAGCTTAGCGGCCGCGGGCGGGAACACTGAAGCTTTCTTT
D: NA
J: TRBJ1-1
size: NA
V: TRBV7-9

CDR3: CASALAGGVNNEQFF
DNA: TGTGCCTCCGCCCTAGCGGGAGGGGTAAACAATGAGCAGTTCTTC
D: TRBD2
J: TRBJ2-1
size: NA
V: TRBV4-2

CDR3: CASSLSQGSPYNEQFF
DNA: TGCGCCAGCAGCCTATCTCAGGGATCCCCCTACAATGAGCAGTTCTTC
D: NA
J: TRBJ2-1
size: NA
V: TRBV4-1

CDR3: CASSRRTSGSVHEQFF
DNA: TGCGCCAGCAGCAGGCGGACTAGCGGGAGTGTCCATGAGCAGTTCTTC
D: TRBD2
J: TRBJ2-1
size: once
V: TRBV5-1

CDR3: CSASAGGPYEQYF
DNA: TGCAGTGCTAGTGCGGGAGGGCCCTACGAGCAGTACTTC
D: TRBD2
J: TRBJ2-7
size: NA
V: TRBV20-1

CDR3: CATSRDFGDSYEQYF
DNA: TGTGCCACCAGCAGAGATTTCGGGGACTCCTACGAGCAGTACTTC
D: NA
J: TRBJ2-7
size: NA
V: TRBV15

CDR3: CATEGLAGVFGEQFF
DNA: TGTGCCACAGAGGGGCTAGCGGGAGTGTTCGGTGAGCAGTTCTTC
D: TRBD2
J: TRBJ2-1
size: NA
V: TRBV30

CDR3: CASSLAVLAGGIRETQYF
DNA: TGTGCCAGCAGCTTGGCCGTCCTAGCGGGAGGTATCCGGGAGACCCAGTACTTC
D: TRBD2
J: TRBJ2-5
size: NA
V: TRBV5-5

CDR3: CAWGRQGMGEQYF
DNA: TGTGCCTGGGGAAGACAGGGGATGGGCGAGCAGTACTTC
D: TRBD1
J: TRBJ2-7
size: NA
V: TRBV30

CDR3: CASSEDTPGTVYERYF
DNA: TGTGCCAGCAGTGAAGACACACCGGGTACGGTATACGAGCGGTACTTC
D: NA
J: TRBJ2-7
size: NA
V: TRBV2

CDR3: CASTLPQGESVDGYTF
DNA: TGTGCCAGCACCCTACCTCAGGGGGAGTCAGTCGATGGCTACACCTTC
D: TRBD1
J: TRBJ1-2
size: NA
V: TRBV6-6

CDR3: CASSVAGTDTYEQYF
DNA: TGTGCCAGCAGCGTAGCGGGGACGGATACCTACGAGCAGTACTTC
D: NA
J: TRBJ2-7
size: once
V: TRBV9

CDR3: CASSQDPGTLLGEQYF
DNA: TGCGCCAGCAGCCAAGATCCCGGGACTCTGCTGGGCGAGCAGTACTTC
D: NA
J: TRBJ2-7
size: NA
V: TRBV4-3

CDR3: CASSSQGREKLFF
DNA: TGTGCCAGCAGCTCACAGGGGAGGGAAAAACTGTTTTTT
D: TRBD1
J: TRBJ1-4
size: NA
V: TRBV7-3

CDR3: CASSLEGQGPWETQYF
DNA: TGTGCCAGCAGCTTAGAGGGACAGGGTCCGTGGGAGACCCAGTACTTC
D: TRBD1
J: TRBJ2-5
size: NA
V: TRBV7-6

CDR3: CASSGGQGIIYEQYF
DNA: TGTGCCAGCAGCGGGGGACAGGGGATCATCTACGAGCAGTACTTC
D: TRBD1
J: TRBJ2-7
size: NA
V: TRBV9

CDR3: CASSVAGRPLNEQFF
DNA: TGTGCCAGCAGCGTAGCCGGGAGACCCCTGAATGAGCAGTTCTTC
D: NA
J: TRBJ2-1
size: NA
V: TRBV9

CDR3: CASSYSLNEQFF
DNA: TGTGCCAGCAGTTACTCGCTGAATGAGCAGTTCTTC
D: NA
J: TRBJ2-1
size: NA
V: TRBV6-2/TRBV6-3

CDR3: CASNPDRGTGELFF
DNA: TGCGCCAGCAACCCGGACAGGGGTACCGGGGAGCTGTTTTTT
D: TRBD1
J: TRBJ2-2
size: NA
V: TRBV5-1

CDR3: CASSTEREIAYNEQFF
DNA: TGTGCCAGCAGCACAGAGCGGGAGATAGCCTACAATGAGCAGTTCTTC
D: TRBD2
J: TRBJ2-1
size: NA
V: TRBV11-2

CDR3: CATNRGGQETQYF
DNA: TGTGCCACTAACAGGGGGGGCCAAGAGACCCAGTACTTC
D: NA
J: TRBJ2-5
size: NA
V: TRBV19

CDR3: CASSRGANTDTQYF
DNA: TGTGCCAGCTCACGGGGGGCTAACACAGATACGCAGTATTTT
D: NA
J: TRBJ2-3
size: NA
V: TRBV18

CDR3: CAISDAQVFAAGVPYEQYF
DNA: TGTGCCATCAGTGATGCCCAGGTTTTTGCAGCGGGAGTTCCCTACGAGCAGTACTTC
D: TRBD2
J: TRBJ2-7
size: NA
V: TRBV10-3

CDR3: CASGSGASGSTDTQYF
DNA: TGTGCCAGCGGCAGCGGGGCTAGCGGGAGCACAGATACGCAGTATTTT
D: TRBD2
J: TRBJ2-3
size: NA
V: TRBV5-4

CDR3: CASRIQGGETQYF
DNA: TGCGCCAGCAGGATTCAGGGGGGAGAGACCCAGTACTTC
D: NA
J: TRBJ2-5
size: NA
V: TRBV5-1

CDR3: CASSLRTVLTNTGELFF
DNA: TGTGCCAGCAGCCTCCGGACAGTGTTAACGAACACCGGGGAGCTGTTTTTT
D: NA
J: TRBJ2-2
size: once
V: TRBV7-9

CDR3: CASSRGTVSSGNTIYF
DNA: TGTGCCAGCAGTCGAGGGACGGTGAGCTCTGGAAACACCATATATTTT
D: NA
J: TRBJ1-3
size: few
V: TRBV9

CDR3: CAIRGQARGYTF
DNA: TGTGCCATCAGGGGACAGGCTCGAGGCTACACCTTC
D: TRBD1
J: TRBJ1-2
size: NA
V: TRBV10-3

CDR3: CASSRTGLNEQFF
DNA: TGTGCCAGCAGTCGGACAGGTTTGAATGAGCAGTTCTTC
D: TRBD1
J: TRBJ2-1
size: NA
V: TRBV6-5

CDR3: CASSLVGGRAREQYF
DNA: TGTGCCAGCAGCTTAGTGGGCGGGAGGGCCCGAGAGCAGTACTTC
D: TRBD2
J: TRBJ2-7
size: NA
V: TRBV7-2

CDR3: CSVPGTEAFF
DNA: TGCAGCGTACCCGGGACAGAAGCTTTCTTT
D: NA
J: TRBJ1-1
size: NA
V: TRBV29-1

CDR3: CASSDRARIPTEAFF
DNA: TGTGCCAGCAGCGACAGGGCTCGAATACCCACTGAAGCTTTCTTT
D: TRBD1
J: TRBJ1-1
size: NA
V: TRBV6-5

CDR3: CAIRIDDSTDTQYF
DNA: TGTGCCATCAGGATTGACGATAGCACAGATACGCAGTATTTT
D: NA
J: TRBJ2-3
size: NA
V: TRBV10-3

CDR3: CASSVGSGGNSEQFF
DNA: TGTGCCAGCAGCGTAGGGTCGGGAGGAAATTCCGAGCAGTTCTTC
D: TRBD2
J: TRBJ2-1
size: NA
V: TRBV9

CDR3: CASGLTVNTGELFF
DNA: TGTGCCAGCGGGTTGACGGTCAACACCGGGGAGCTGTTTTTT
D: NA
J: TRBJ2-2
size: NA
V: TRBV28

CDR3: CASSQADRGNEKLFF
DNA: TGCGCCAGCAGCCAGGCGGACAGGGGTAATGAAAAACTGTTTTTT
D: TRBD1
J: TRBJ1-4
size: once
V: TRBV4-1

CDR3: CASSTESTDTQYF
DNA: TGTGCCAGCAGTACAGAATCCACAGATACGCAGTATTTT
D: NA
J: TRBJ2-3
size: NA
V: TRBV28

CDR3: CASSFPGTGRETQYF
DNA: TGTGCCAGCAGTTTCCCCGGGACAGGGCGCGAGACCCAGTACTTC
D: TRBD1
J: TRBJ2-5
size: NA
V: TRBV28

CDR3: CSASPGQGWVYEQYF
DNA: TGCAGTGCTAGTCCCGGACAGGGCTGGGTCTACGAGCAGTACTTC
D: TRBD1
J: TRBJ2-7
size: once
V: TRBV20-1

CDR3: CASSVLGRDETQYF
DNA: TGTGCCAGCAGCGTACTAGGGCGTGATGAGACCCAGTACTTC
D: NA
J: TRBJ2-5
size: once
V: TRBV5-6